This entry lists 23 T cell receptor beta chains sequenced from one sample in a study of somatic mutations in cytotoxic T cells in rheumatoid arthritis (dated by TCRdb to 2015 to 2018). The library was made by the immunoSEQ multiplex PCR assay. Held by TCRdb, this immuneACCESS table contains in-frame sequences only and omits some clones. Under half of the omission traces to an unresolved V gene where checked; the cause of the rest is unknown. The table for this sample lists roughly 30,000 clones; approximately 78% of them were counted only once. About 7.7% of the sample is in the top ten clones. The sample taken for sequencing was CD8+ T cells sorted from blood. These receptors were collected from an adult with rheumatoid arthritis.

The chain uses TRBV28 and TRBJ1-1, with a tentative D call TRBD1 (6 bases). V was clipped by 4 bases and J by 1 base, with 10 bases between them. The germline V gene has CDR1 MDHEN and CDR2 SYDVKM. CDR3 length equals 14 residues. The CDR3 spells CASSWQGPNTEAFF. DNA for the CDR3: TGTGCCAGCAGTTGGCAGGGGCCGAACACTGAAGCTTTCTTT. Looking up the rest from reference TRBV28 and TRBJ1-1 gives the full variable domain: DVKVTQSSRYLVKRTGEKVFLECVQDMDHENMFWYRQDPGLGLRLIYFSYDVKMKEKGDIPEGYSVSREKKERFSLILESASTNQTSMYLCASSWQGPNTEAFFGQGTRLTVV.

The genes are TRBV7-9 and TRBJ2-2; D is unclear. Germline-derived CDR1 and CDR2 are SEHNR and FQNEAQ (reference sequence). V was clipped by 2 bases and J by 5 bases, with 9 bases between them. CDR3 length equals 14 residues. The CDR3 DNA sequence: TGTGCCAGCAGCTTAAGGACGGATACCGGGGAGCTGTTTTTT. Protein product: CASSLRTDTGELFF.

The chain combines TRBV6-4 with TRBJ1-1, with 7 bases lining up with TRBD1. Looked up from germline, CDR1 is MRHNA and CDR2 is SNTAGT. The CDR3 runs to 13 residues. Trimming took 9 bases from V and 2 from J; bases not matched to a gene: 6. The CDR3 DNA sequence: TGTGCCAGTCGGGACAGCTTAAACACTGAAGCTTTCTTT. Protein sequence: CASRDSLNTEAFF.

The chain couples TRBV27 to TRBJ1-1; D gene uncertain. Per germline, CDR1 MNHEY and CDR2 SMNVEV (reference sequence). CDR3 length: 12 residues. V lost 6 bases and J 1 base, leaving 6 bases between the germline ends. The CDR3 sequence: CASRTGNTEAFF. In nucleotides, the CDR3 is TGTGCCAGCAGGACCGGGAACACTGAAGCTTTCTTT.

This chain connects TRBV5-4 to TRBJ1-1; tentative D call: TRBD1 (6 bases). CDR3 length: 17 amino acids. Germline values: CDR1 SGHNT, CDR2 YYREEE (reference sequence). V lost 4 bases and J lost 0, with 19 bases in between. The CDR3 loop reads CASSLGDTISLNTEAFF. Here the CDR3 DNA reads TGTGCCAGCAGCCTGGGGGACACCATATCCTTGAACACTGAAGCTTTCTTT. Supplemented by reference TRBV5-4 and TRBJ1-1, the full variable domain reads ETGVTQSPTHLIKTRGQQVTLRCSSQSGHNTVSWYQQALGQGPQFIFQYYREEENGRGNFPPRFSGLQFPNYSSELNVNALELDDSALYLCASSLGDTISLNTEAFFGQGTRLTVV.

The chain carries TRBV9 and TRBJ1-3; a weak D match, TRBD1 (5 bases). The V end was cut by 0 bases, the J end by 3 bases, with 10 bases between. The CDR3 totals 15 residues. CDR1 and CDR2 from the germline V gene are SGDLS and YYNGEE. The CDR3, as DNA: TGTGCCAGCAGCGTAGGGGCAGGGATTGGAAACACCATATATTTT. Translation: CASSVGAGIGNTIYF.

This clone was found once. This chain links TRBV6-5 with TRBJ1-2; 9 bases fit TRBD1. The V segment lost 4 bases and the J segment 8 bases; nucleotides outside the gene matches: 11. Germline loops: CDR1 MNHEY, CDR2 SVGAGI. CDR3 length: 15 residues. CDR3 nucleotides: TGTGCCAGCAGTTCACCGGGACAGGGAATTGGAGGCTACACCTTC. Amino acids: CASSSPGQGIGGYTF.

This chain uses TRBV6-5 with TRBJ2-1, with D tentatively TRBD2 (5 bases). V lost 0 bases and J 7 bases, leaving 10 bases between the germline ends. Germline assignment: CDR1 MNHEY and CDR2 SVGAGI. This CDR3 has 14 amino acids. CDR3 DNA sequence: TGTGCCAGCAGTTACTCGATGACTATGAATGAGCAGTTCTTC. Amino acids: CASSYSMTMNEQFF.

J is TRBJ2-5 and V is TRBV7-9, with D perhaps TRBD1 or TRBD2 (6 bases each). CDR1 is SEHNR and CDR2 is FQNEAQ in the germline V gene (reference sequence). CDR3 size: 14 residues. V lost 3 bases, J lost 0 bases, and 8 bases lay in between. The CDR3 DNA follows: TGTGCCAGCAGCTTGGGGGGCTACCAAGAGACCCAGTACTTC. This gives the protein CASSLGGYQETQYF.

This chain uses TRBV7-6 with TRBJ2-7, with 10 nucleotides matching TRBD2. V lost 4 bases and J lost 5; bases outside the gene matches: 8. This CDR3 is 15 amino acids long. Germline assignment: CDR1 SGHVS and CDR2 FNYEAQ. CDR3 DNA: TGTGCCAGCAGCTCGTCTAGCGGGAGTACGCACGAGCAGTACTTC. This translates into CASSSSSGSTHEQYF. The full variable domain, completed using reference TRBV7-6 and TRBJ2-7, is GAGVSQSPRYKVTKRGQDVALRCDPISGHVSLYWYRQALGQGPEFLTYFNYEAQQDKSGLPNDRFSAERPEGSISTLTIQRTEQRDSAMYRCASSSSSGSTHEQYFGPGTRLTVT.

The V call is TRBV9, the J call TRBJ2-7; 9 positions match TRBD2. Germline values: CDR1 SGDLS, CDR2 YYNGEE. With 0 bases clipped from V and 3 bases from J, the junction kept 4 bases outside the gene matches. The CDR3 is 15 residues long. The CDR3 coding sequence is TGTGCCAGCAGCGTAGGGGCGGGAGGGGTCTACGAGCAGTACTTC. Protein sequence: CASSVGAGGVYEQYF.

This rearrangement joins TRBV7-8 to TRBJ1-2; TRBD1 might be the D (6 bases). The V gene's germline CDR1 is SGHVS and CDR2 FQNEAQ. V lost 3 bases and J 0 bases, leaving 20 bases between the germline ends. The CDR3 contains 18 residues. DNA for the CDR3: TGTGCCAGCAGCTTTAAGGAACAGGGTGGACGCCCTAACTATGGCTACACCTTC. The encoded protein is CASSFKEQGGRPNYGYTF.

J is TRBJ2-1 and V is TRBV19; 9 bases align to TRBD2. The CDR3 is made up of 15 amino acids. The germline gives CDR1 LNHDA, CDR2 SQIVND (reference sequence). J was trimmed by 3 bases and V by 6 bases; bases with no gene match: 6. The CDR3 loop reads CASSLTSGDYNEQFF. The CDR3 DNA is TGTGCCAGTAGCTTGACTAGCGGCGACTACAATGAGCAGTTCTTC.

The chain carries TRBV6-1 and TRBJ2-1, with 10 bases that match TRBD2. The length of the CDR3 is 16 residues. Looked up from germline, CDR1 is MNHNS and CDR2 is SASEGT. The trim removed 4 bases at V and 7 bases at J, leaving 10 bases unmatched. The CDR3 here is CASSGFLAGVWNEQFF. For the CDR3, the DNA is TGTGCCAGCAGTGGCTTCCTAGCGGGAGTATGGAATGAGCAGTTCTTC.

This sequence joins TRBV11-3 and TRBJ2-5; the D gene is possibly TRBD2 (5 bases). In germline, CDR1 is SGHNT, CDR2 YENEEA. The CDR3 runs to 15 residues. Trimming removed 0 bases at V and 2 bases at J, with 10 bases between. The CDR3 region has the DNA TGTGCCAGCAGCTTAGATCGGGGTCTTCAAGAGACCCAGTACTTC. Its protein product is CASSLDRGLQETQYF. Supplemented by reference TRBV11-3 and TRBJ2-5, the full variable domain reads EAGVVQSPRYKIIEKKQPVAFWCNPISGHNTLYWYLQNLGQGPELLIRYENEEAVDDSQLPKDRFSAERLKGVDSTLKIQPAELGDSAVYLCASSLDRGLQETQYFGPGTRLLVL.

This sequence joins TRBV10-3 and TRBJ2-6, with 7 bases fitting TRBD1. The J segment lost 0 bases and the V segment lost 3 bases, leaving 14 bases of the junction unmatched. CDR3 length equals 20 residues. Germline V gene sequence: CDR1 ENHRY, CDR2 SYGVKD. DNA of the CDR3: TGTGCCATCAGTGAACGGGTTGAAGACAGGGTACTCTCTGGGGCCAACGTCCTGACTTTC. It is translated as CAISERVEDRVLSGANVLTF.

In the case of this clone: This sample also contains other DNA sequences that code for the same CDR3. This chain connects TRBV29-1 to TRBJ1-1, with D perhaps matching TRBD1 (6 bases). Per germline, CDR1 SQVTM and CDR2 ANQGSEA. This CDR3 region has 10 residues. V lost 7 bases and J lost 5, with 8 bases in between. The CDR3 DNA reads as TGCAGCGGAGGGGGAACTGAAGCTTTCTTT. It specifies CSGGGTEAFF.

The V and J genes are TRBV7-6 and TRBJ2-1; D is possibly TRBD2 (6 bases). Germline V gene lookup returns CDR1 SGHVS and CDR2 FNYEAQ. The CDR3 extends over 18 amino acids. The V and J ends lost 3 bases and 4 bases respectively, with 22 bases between them. The CDR3: CASSFSEDLAFNYNEQFF. DNA of the CDR3: TGTGCCAGCAGCTTCTCAGAAGACCTAGCGTTTAATTACAATGAGCAGTTCTTC.

The V and J genes are TRBV27 and TRBJ2-4; 7 positions match TRBD1. Germline CDR1 reads MNHEY; CDR2 reads SMNVEV (reference sequence). Trimming at V came to 4 bases and at J to 8 bases, leaving 8 bases not matched to a gene. CDR3 length: 14 residues. The CDR3 bases are TGTGCCAGCAGTTCGCTACAGGGGTGGGACATTCAGTACTTC. Translating gives CASSSLQGWDIQYF.

The chain employs TRBV28 and TRBJ1-2; no firm D call. Trimming stripped 2 bases from V and 4 bases from J, with 8 bases between. In germline, CDR1 is MDHEN, CDR2 SYDVKM. CDR3 size: 13 residues. The CDR3 reads CASSLEGGYGYTF. CDR3 coding DNA: TGTGCCAGCAGTTTAGAGGGTGGCTATGGCTACACCTTC.

The chain combines TRBV9 with TRBJ1-3; D not certain. The CDR3 extends over 16 amino acids. Germline V gene lookup returns CDR1 SGDLS and CDR2 YYNGEE. Trimming stripped 3 bases from V and 2 bases from J, with 15 bases between. CDR3 DNA: TGTGCCAGCAGCGCCCCCCCCGGCAGCACTGGAAACACCATATATTTT. Translation: CASSAPPGSTGNTIYF.

J is TRBJ2-7 and V is TRBV12-5, with a weak D call TRBD1 (5 bases). The germline CDR1 and CDR2 sequences are LGHNT and FRNRAP. The length of the CDR3 is 16 residues. Trimming stripped 2 bases from V and 3 bases from J, with 17 bases between. The CDR3 bases are TGTGCTAGTGGTTTGCCTACCAGGGTTAACTACTACGAGCAGTACTTC. Translated, it gives CASGLPTRVNYYEQYF.

This chain connects TRBV2 to TRBJ1-2, with TRBD1 as a possible D gene (5 bases). This CDR3 is built from 13 residues. Germline lookup yields CDR1 SNHLY and CDR2 FYNNEI. The V gene lost 0 bases and the J gene lost 7 bases, with 9 bases spanning the gap. The CDR3 region is CASSEAGTGGYTF. In DNA form, the CDR3 reads TGTGCCAGCAGTGAAGCGGGGACGGGTGGCTACACCTTC.